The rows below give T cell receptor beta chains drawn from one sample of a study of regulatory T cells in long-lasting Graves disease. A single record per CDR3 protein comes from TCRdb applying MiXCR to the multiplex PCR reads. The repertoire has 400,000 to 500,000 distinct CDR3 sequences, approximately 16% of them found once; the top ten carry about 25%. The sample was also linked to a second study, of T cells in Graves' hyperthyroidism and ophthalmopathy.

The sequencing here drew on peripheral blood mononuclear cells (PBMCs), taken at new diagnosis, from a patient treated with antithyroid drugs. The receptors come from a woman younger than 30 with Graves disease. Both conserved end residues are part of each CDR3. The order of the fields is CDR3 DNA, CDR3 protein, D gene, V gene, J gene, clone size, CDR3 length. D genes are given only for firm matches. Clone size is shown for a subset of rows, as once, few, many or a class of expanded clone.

TGCGCCAGCAGCCAAGTTTCAGGGGCCTACAATGAGCAGTTCTTC	CASSQVSGAYNEQFF	-	TRBV4-1	TRBJ2-1	-	15
TGTGCCAGCATGGGCTACCAGACGAGCACAGATACGCAGTATTTT	CASMGYQTSTDTQYF	-	TRBV6-1	TRBJ2-3	-	15
TGTGCCAGCAGCTTTGGTTCCCAAGCGGGAGTAGATACGCAGTATTTT	CASSFGSQAGVDTQYF	TRBD2	TRBV5-4	TRBJ2-3	-	16
TGTGCTAGCAGCTTTATAAGCACAGATACGCAGTATTTT	CASSFISTDTQYF	-	TRBV12-3/TRBV12-4	TRBJ2-3	many	13
TGTGCCAGCGCGGAGACCTACAATGAGCAGTTCTTC	CASAETYNEQFF	-	TRBV6-2/TRBV6-3	TRBJ2-1	many	12
TGCGCCAGCAGCCCCAACGCTTACTACGAGCAGTACTTC	CASSPNAYYEQYF	-	TRBV5-1	TRBJ2-7	many	13
TGCAGCGTTCTCGACAGGGTCGGTCGCACTGAAGCTTTCTTT	CSVLDRVGRTEAFF	TRBD1	TRBV29-1	TRBJ1-1	-	14
TGTGCCAGCAGCCAGACCGGACTAGCGGGACCCGGGGAGCTGTTTTTT	CASSQTGLAGPGELFF	TRBD2	TRBV3-1	TRBJ2-2	few	16
TGTGCCAGCAGCCTACTAGCGGGGAAGACCGGGGAGCTGTTTTTT	CASSLLAGKTGELFF	TRBD2	TRBV28	TRBJ2-2	many	15
TGTGCCAGCAGCGGACAGGGGAGGCTTCCCTACGAGCAGTACTTC	CASSGQGRLPYEQYF	TRBD1	TRBV7-2	TRBJ2-7	many	15
TGCAGTGCTAAGGGACTAGCGGGAGATGTCGGGGAGCTGTTTTTT	CSAKGLAGDVGELFF	TRBD2	TRBV20-1	TRBJ2-2	few	15
TGTGCCAGCAGCCAAGCGGATATTGGGGTTCGGGAGACCCAGTACTTC	CASSQADIGVRETQYF	-	TRBV14	TRBJ2-5	-	16
TGTGCCAGCAGCCGGACAGGCGGAAACACCATATATTTT	CASSRTGGNTIYF	TRBD1	TRBV11-2	TRBJ1-3	-	13